The 24 T cell receptor beta chains listed next were all sequenced from one sample in a study of T cells in localized non-small cell lung cancer. Repertoires were generated with immunoSEQ multiplex PCR, while TCRdb's copy carries only in-frame clones and drops some. Found here are over 2,500 clones, 35% to 40% of them singletons; the top ten hold 20% to 25%. The sample here was normal lung tissue next to the tumor, taken before any cancer treatment. The receptors shown here come from a woman aged 40 to 75 with stage II squamous cell lung carcinoma.

The V gene is TRBV11-3, the J gene TRBJ2-1, with 7 nucleotides matching TRBD2. The junction had 3 bases not matched to a gene; V was cut back by 1 base and J by 6 bases. The CDR3 has 14 amino acids. Germline CDR1 is SGHNT and CDR2 is YENEEA. In DNA, the CDR3 is TGTGCCAGCAGCTTAGTAGCGGGTATCAATGAGCAGTTCTTC. This codes for CASSLVAGINEQFF.

This chain uses TRBV18 with TRBJ2-2; 10 nucleotides match TRBD2. Losses at the gene ends were 3 bases for V and 6 bases for J; bases not matched to a gene: 7. The CDR3 consists of 16 residues. The germline V gene has CDR1 KGHSH and CDR2 LQKENI. CDR3 in amino acids: CASSPPAGGASGELFF. For the CDR3, the DNA is TGTGCCAGCTCACCCCCAGCGGGGGGGGCCTCCGGGGAGCTGTTTTTT.

The chain carries TRBV18 and TRBJ2-2; no reliable D call. Germline lookup yields CDR1 KGHSH and CDR2 LQKENI. This CDR3 is 13 amino acids long. Trimming removed 1 base at V and 4 bases at J, with 4 bases between. As DNA, the CDR3 is TGTGCCAGCTCACCACAGAGCACCGGGGAGCTGTTTTTT. Its protein product is CASSPQSTGELFF.

This clone was recorded a few times. The chain has TRBV6-8 and TRBJ2-1; D unresolved. V was clipped by 4 bases and J by 9 bases, with 13 bases between them. From germline, CDR1 is MNHGY and CDR2 SAAAGT. This CDR3 has 13 amino acids. The CDR3 spells CASSWGNLGEQFF. As DNA, the CDR3 is TGTGCCAGCAGTTGGGGTAACCTAGGTGAGCAGTTCTTC.

The chain links TRBV4-1 to TRBJ2-1; 7 bases are shared with TRBD1. Unmatched junction bases numbered 8, after V lost 0 bases and J lost 15 bases. This CDR3 is 13 amino acids long. Germline CDR1 reads MGHRA; CDR2 reads YSYEKL. The CDR3 coding sequence is TGCGCCAGCAGCCAAGAAGAACAGGGGCGTAGGTTCTTC. Translating gives CASSQEEQGRRFF.

This sequence joins TRBV11-3 and TRBJ2-3, with D maybe TRBD1 (6 bases). The V gene lost 4 bases and the J gene lost 0 bases, with 11 bases spanning the gap. CDR3 length: 15 residues. Germline CDR1 reads SGHNT; CDR2 reads YENEEA. The chain's CDR3 is CASSSMGASTDTQYF. Written as DNA, the CDR3 is TGTGCCAGCAGCTCGATGGGGGCTAGCACAGATACGCAGTATTTT.

V is TRBV29-1 and J is TRBJ2-5, with D possibly being TRBD1 (6 bases). Per germline, CDR1 SQVTM and CDR2 ANQGSEA. The CDR3 is 13 residues long. V was pared by 5 bases and J by 3 bases, with 13 bases between. The CDR3 nucleotides read TGCAGCGTTCGGGGAACAGGGAAAGAGACCCAGTACTTC. Encoded protein: CSVRGTGKETQYF.

This rearrangement joins TRBV6-8 to TRBJ2-1; 9 bases match TRBD2. This CDR3 is 17 amino acids long. V gave up 2 bases and J gave up 0 bases; unmatched junction bases: 5. Germline loops: CDR1 MNHGY, CDR2 SAAAGT. This CDR3 is CASSYASGKSSYNEQFF. The DNA for the CDR3 is TGTGCCAGCAGTTACGCTAGCGGGAAAAGCTCCTACAATGAGCAGTTCTTC.

The genes are TRBV28 and TRBJ1-5; the D is unclear. Trimming pared 6 bases from V and 6 bases from J, leaving 12 bases between. The CDR3 is 13 residues long. Looked up from germline, CDR1 is MDHEN and CDR2 is SYDVKM. Here the CDR3 DNA reads TGTGCCAGCAGCTTCGAAGCGAGTCAGCCCCAGCATTTT. It is translated as CASSFEASQPQHF.

In its sample, this clone was seen a few times. The genes are TRBV1 and TRBJ2-7; the table's D gene call, TRBD2, was not cross checked with the DNA. TRBV1 is assigned pseudogene status. The CDR3 totals 13 residues. CDR3 loop: CASSQSTELQQYF. CDR3 coding DNA: TGCGCCAGCAGCCAGTCCACGGAGTTGCAGCAGTACTTC.

Relative to its sample, this clone is large. This chain uses TRBV19 with TRBJ2-1; D remains ambiguous. The CDR3 is 13 amino acids. Germline CDR1 reads LNHDA; CDR2 reads SQIVND (reference sequence). Trimming removed 5 bases at V and 9 bases at J, with 14 bases between. The CDR3, as DNA: TGTGCCAGTAGTTACGGGCGCAATGGTGAGCAGTTCTTC. It is translated as CASSYGRNGEQFF. Combining the CDR3 with reference TRBV19 and TRBJ2-1 gives the whole variable domain DGGITQSPKYLFRKEGQNVTLSCEQNLNHDAMYWYRQDPGQGLRLIYYSQIVNDFQKGDIAEGYSVSREKKESFPLTVTSAQKNPTAFYLCASSYGRNGEQFFGPGTRLTVL.

A few counts support this clone. This chain uses TRBV9 with TRBJ1-3; 9 nucleotides agree with TRBD1. This CDR3 is built from 15 residues. Germline V gene data show CDR1 as SGDLS and CDR2 as YYNGEE. With V trimmed by 4 bases and J by 3 bases, 5 bases remained unmatched. The CDR3 here is CASSPTGGGGNTIYF. The DNA of the CDR3 is TGTGCCAGCAGCCCAACAGGGGGCGGTGGAAACACCATATATTTT.

The V call is TRBV18, the J call TRBJ2-5, with D tentatively TRBD2 (5 bases). Trimming left V 0 bases short and J 5 bases short, with 10 bases between. The CDR3 consists of 14 residues. Germline V gene sequence: CDR1 KGHSH, CDR2 LQKENI. The CDR3 sequence: CASSPPGVSETQYF. The CDR3 DNA reads TGTGCCAGCTCACCACCGGGAGTTTCGGAGACCCAGTACTTC.

The genes are TRBV19 and TRBJ2-6; a possible D gene is TRBD1 (6 bases). Trimming stripped 8 bases from V and 1 base from J, with 18 bases between. Looked up from germline, CDR1 is LNHDA and CDR2 is SQIVND (reference sequence). CDR3 size: 17 residues. As DNA, the CDR3 is TGTGCCAGTGCCGACAACACAGGGTCGTCTGGGGCCAACGTCCTGACTTTC. This codes for CASADNTGSSGANVLTF. The full variable domain, rest sourced from reference TRBV19 and TRBJ2-6, is DGGITQSPKYLFRKEGQNVTLSCEQNLNHDAMYWYRQDPGQGLRLIYYSQIVNDFQKGDIAEGYSVSREKKESFPLTVTSAQKNPTAFYLCASADNTGSSGANVLTFGAGSRLTVL.

V usage is TRBV7-6 and J usage is TRBJ2-7; 7 positions agree with TRBD2. Germline V CDR1 and CDR2: SGHVS, FNYEAQ. The CDR3 runs to 15 residues. The V and J ends lost 1 base and 9 bases, in that order; junction bases with no gene match: 12. The CDR3 loop is CASSLDVGAGVGQYF. CDR3 DNA sequence: TGTGCCAGCAGCTTAGATGTAGGGGCGGGGGTCGGGCAGTACTTC.

V and J are TRBV11-3 and TRBJ1-1, with 8 bases identical to TRBD1. Germline values: CDR1 SGHNT, CDR2 YENEEA. After removal of 5 bases from V and 11 bases from J, the junction contained 13 bases not matched to a gene. This CDR3 is 14 amino acids long. CDR3 sequence: CASSPGTGEGRAFF. Written as DNA, the CDR3 is TGTGCCAGCAGCCCGGGGACAGGCGAGGGACGGGCTTTCTTT.

V gene TRBV11-3 combines with J gene TRBJ2-2; D not certain. The CDR3 contains 15 residues. The V and J ends lost 6 bases and 1 base respectively, with 12 bases between them. Germline assignment: CDR1 SGHNT and CDR2 YENEEA. The CDR3 loop reads CASSLGRQNTGELFF. The CDR3 DNA is TGTGCCAGCAGTCTAGGACGGCAGAACACCGGGGAGCTGTTTTTT.

This clone turned up a few times. The CDR3 here is CASSRRQGEENIQYF. Here the CDR3 DNA reads TGTGCCAGCTCACGGAGACAGGGGGAGGAAAACATTCAGTACTTC. The chain carries TRBV18 and TRBJ2-4; TRBD1 matches 9 bases. Germline CDR1 KGHSH, CDR2 LQKENI. V lost 4 bases and J lost 5; bases outside the gene matches: 6. This CDR3 comprises 15 residues.

By frequency in the sample, this clone is medium-sized. The chain joins TRBV11-3 to TRBJ2-2; 10 bases match TRBD2. The CDR3 is 17 residues long. Germline-derived CDR1 and CDR2 are SGHNT and YENEEA. Trimming cost V 2 bases and J 5 bases; bases outside gene matches: 8. The CDR3 here is CASSLSPAGGQTGELFF. Written as DNA, the CDR3 is TGTGCCAGCAGCTTATCTCCAGCGGGAGGGCAGACCGGGGAGCTGTTTTTT.

The chain couples TRBV10-2 to TRBJ1-5, with D possibly being TRBD1 (6 bases). Trimming removed 6 bases at V and 3 bases at J, with 21 bases between. Germline V gene sequence: CDR1 WSHSY, CDR2 SAAADI. The CDR3 runs to 17 residues. The CDR3 here is CASREGVGSYFNQPQHF. CDR3 nucleotides: TGCGCCAGCAGGGAGGGGGTCGGGTCTTACTTCAATCAGCCCCAGCATTTT.

In its sample, this clone ranks as hyperexpanded. V usage is TRBV11-3 and J usage is TRBJ1-3; unclear D gene. Germline V CDR1 and CDR2: SGHNT, YENEEA. Trimming removed 5 bases at V and 0 bases at J, with 14 bases between. The CDR3 has 16 residues. In DNA, the CDR3 is TGTGCCAGCAGCCAGTATCAGGAAATCTCTGGAAACACCATATATTTT. The encoded protein is CASSQYQEISGNTIYF.

By proportion, this clone is medium-sized (0.01 to 0.1%). This chain connects TRBV6-8 to TRBJ1-1; D is ambiguous. There are 15 residues in the CDR3. V dropped 1 base and J dropped 1 base, with 10 bases sitting between them. Germline CDR1 reads MNHGY; CDR2 reads SAAAGT. The CDR3 loop is CASSYFPGRNTEAFF. CDR3 DNA: TGTGCCAGCAGTTACTTTCCGGGGAGGAACACTGAAGCTTTCTTT.

The chain combines TRBV18 with TRBJ2-2; 8 nucleotides agree with TRBD2. The CDR3 runs to 15 residues. Germline CDR1 is KGHSH and CDR2 is LQKENI. V was pared by 2 bases and J by 5 bases, with 4 bases of the junction left unmatched. The CDR3 coding sequence is TGTGCCAGCTCACCAAGTCCGGGAGGGACCGGGGAGCTGTTTTTT. Its protein product is CASSPSPGGTGELFF.

This clone was found a few times. The chain is built from TRBV29-1 and TRBJ1-2; D gene unclear. This CDR3 has 12 residues. CDR1 is SQVTM, CDR2 ANQGSEA, per germline. With 4 bases removed from V and 5 bases from J, the gap between germline ends came to 11 bases. CDR3 coding DNA: TGCAGCGTTGTATACACCTCTTATGGCTACACCTTC. Translation: CSVVYTSYGYTF.